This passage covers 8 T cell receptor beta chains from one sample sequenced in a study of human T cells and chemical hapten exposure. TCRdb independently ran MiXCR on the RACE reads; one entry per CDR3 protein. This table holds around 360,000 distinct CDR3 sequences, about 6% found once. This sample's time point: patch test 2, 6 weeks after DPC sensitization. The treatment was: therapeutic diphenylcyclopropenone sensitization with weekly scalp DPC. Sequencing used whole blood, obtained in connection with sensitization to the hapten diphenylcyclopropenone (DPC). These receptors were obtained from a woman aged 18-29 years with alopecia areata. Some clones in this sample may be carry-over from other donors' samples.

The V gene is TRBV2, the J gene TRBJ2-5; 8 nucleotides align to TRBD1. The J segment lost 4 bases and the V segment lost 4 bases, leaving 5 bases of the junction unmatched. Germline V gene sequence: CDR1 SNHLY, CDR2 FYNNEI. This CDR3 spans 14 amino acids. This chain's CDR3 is CASSGGQGRETQYF. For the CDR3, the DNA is TGTGCCAGCAGTGGAGGACAGGGAAGAGAGACCCAGTACTTC. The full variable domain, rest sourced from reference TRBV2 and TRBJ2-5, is EPEVTQTPSHQVTQMGQEVILRCVPISNHLYFYWYRQILGQKVEFLVSFYNNEISEKSEIFDDQFSVERPDGSNFTLKIRSTKLEDSAMYFCASSGGQGRETQYFGPGTRLLVL.

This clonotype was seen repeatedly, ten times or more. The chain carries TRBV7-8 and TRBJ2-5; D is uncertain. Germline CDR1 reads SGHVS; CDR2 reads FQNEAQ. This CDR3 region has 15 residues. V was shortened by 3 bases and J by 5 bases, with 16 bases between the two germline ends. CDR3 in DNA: TGTGCCAGCAGCTTTCCGGACGGCTCCGGGGAGACCCAGTACTTC. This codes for CASSFPDGSGETQYF.

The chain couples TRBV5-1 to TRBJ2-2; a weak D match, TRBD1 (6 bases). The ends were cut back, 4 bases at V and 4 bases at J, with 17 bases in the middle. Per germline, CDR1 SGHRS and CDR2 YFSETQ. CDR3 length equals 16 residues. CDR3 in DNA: TGCGCCAGCAGCACCCGAAGGGGGATCGGCACCGGGGAGCTGTTTTTT. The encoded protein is CASSTRRGIGTGELFF.

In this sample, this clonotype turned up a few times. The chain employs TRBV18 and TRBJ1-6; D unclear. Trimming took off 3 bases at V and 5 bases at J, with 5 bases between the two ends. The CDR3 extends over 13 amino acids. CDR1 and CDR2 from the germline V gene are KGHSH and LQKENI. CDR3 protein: CASSPADNSPLHF. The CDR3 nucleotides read TGTGCCAGCTCACCTGCGGATAATTCACCCCTCCACTTT.

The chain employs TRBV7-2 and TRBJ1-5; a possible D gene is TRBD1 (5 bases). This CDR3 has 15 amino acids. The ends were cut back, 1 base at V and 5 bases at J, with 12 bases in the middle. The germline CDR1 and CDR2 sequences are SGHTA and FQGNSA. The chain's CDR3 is CASSLGQGVYQPQHF. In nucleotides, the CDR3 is TGTGCCAGCAGCTTAGGGCAGGGAGTATATCAGCCCCAGCATTTT.

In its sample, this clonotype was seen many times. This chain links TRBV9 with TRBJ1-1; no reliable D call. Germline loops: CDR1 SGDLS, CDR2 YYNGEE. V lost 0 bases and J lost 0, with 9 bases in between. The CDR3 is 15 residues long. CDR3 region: CASSVDRTLNTEAFF. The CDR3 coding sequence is TGTGCCAGCAGCGTAGACCGGACGTTGAACACTGAAGCTTTCTTT.

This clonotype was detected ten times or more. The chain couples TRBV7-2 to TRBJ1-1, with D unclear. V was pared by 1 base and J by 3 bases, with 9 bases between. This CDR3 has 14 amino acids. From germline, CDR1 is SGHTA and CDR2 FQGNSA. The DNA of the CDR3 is TGTGCCAGCAGCTTAGAACTTGGGGACACTGAAGCTTTCTTT. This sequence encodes CASSLELGDTEAFF.

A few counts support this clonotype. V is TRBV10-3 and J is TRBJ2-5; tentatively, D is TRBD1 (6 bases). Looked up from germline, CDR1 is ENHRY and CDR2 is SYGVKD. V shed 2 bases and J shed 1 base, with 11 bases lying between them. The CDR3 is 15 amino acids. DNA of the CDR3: TGTGCCATCAGTGAGGGACAGCGAATCCAAGAGACCCAGTACTTC. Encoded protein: CAISEGQRIQETQYF.